A single sample is the source of the 8 T cell receptor beta chains below, sequenced in a study of graft-versus-host responses after intestinal transplantation. Sequenced by immunoSEQ multiplex PCR; TCRdb stores in-frame clones only, minus some. The sample consists of about 85,000 clones, roughly 90% of them appearing once. These receptors are not linked to any known antigen. The sequencing used unstimulated CD8+ T cells sorted from spleen or lymph node cells, collected before transplant. These receptors were collected from a human donor who was the organ donor for an intestinal transplant.

This rearrangement joins TRBV7-6 to TRBJ2-1; 10 nucleotides line up with TRBD2. The V segment lost 0 bases and the J segment 0 bases; nucleotides outside the gene matches: 8. Germline CDR1 reads SGHVS; CDR2 reads FNYEAQ. This CDR3 has 19 residues. The CDR3 sequence: CASSLAFGASGSSYNEQFF. For the CDR3, the DNA is TGTGCCAGCAGCTTAGCATTCGGCGCTAGCGGGAGCTCCTACAATGAGCAGTTCTTC.

V and J are TRBV6-5 and TRBJ2-7; D perhaps matches TRBD1 (6 bases). This CDR3 region has 13 residues. V shed 8 bases and J shed 2 bases, with 13 bases lying between them. CDR1 and CDR2 from the germline V gene are MNHEY and SVGAGI. CDR3 amino acids: CASGGTGTYEQYF. CDR3 in DNA: TGTGCCAGCGGGGGCACGGGAACCTACGAGCAGTACTTC.

The chain is built from TRBV4-1 and TRBJ1-5, with 7 positions matching TRBD1. V shed 3 bases and J 3 bases; nucleotides not matched to a gene: 2. Germline V CDR1 and CDR2: MGHRA, YSYEKL. This CDR3 contains 14 residues. In DNA form, the CDR3 reads TGCGCCAGCAGCCAGGGACAGTACAATCAGCCCCAGCATTTT. Protein: CASSQGQYNQPQHF.

This sequence joins TRBV15 and TRBJ2-3, with D perhaps TRBD2 (6 bases). CDR1 and CDR2 (germline): LNHNV, YYDKDF (reference sequence). This CDR3 has 17 residues. V lost 0 bases and J 2 bases, leaving 15 bases between the germline ends. DNA for the CDR3: TGTGCCACCAGCAGAGATTCTGTCGGGGGTTACACAGATACGCAGTATTTT. Protein: CATSRDSVGGYTDTQYF. Complete variable domain (other parts from reference TRBV15 and TRBJ2-3): DAMVIQNPRYQVTQFGKPVTLSCSQTLNHNVMYWYQQKSSQAPKLLFHYYDKDFNNEADTPDNFQSRRPNTSFCFLDIRSPGLGDTAMYLCATSRDSVGGYTDTQYFGPGTRLTVL.

This clone appeared a single time. The genes are TRBV27 and TRBJ1-2; a weak D match, TRBD1 (6 bases). V was clipped by 4 bases and J by 8 bases, with 17 bases between them. There are 14 residues in the CDR3. The germline V gene encodes CDR1 MNHEY and CDR2 SMNVEV (reference sequence). The CDR3 DNA reads TGTGCCAGCAGTTACCGGGACACGGGTTTGGGCTACACCTTC. Residues: CASSYRDTGLGYTF.

The chain couples TRBV10-1 to TRBJ2-7; D perhaps matches TRBD1 (5 bases). CDR1 is WNHNN, CDR2 SYGVQD, per germline (reference sequence). Between the trimmed V and J ends, which lost 2 bases and 3 bases, there was a span of 8 bases. This CDR3 is built from 13 residues. The CDR3 loop reads CASSEGHNYEQYF. CDR3 bases: TGCGCCAGCAGTGAGGGACATAACTACGAGCAGTACTTC.

CDR3 amino acids: CASSRQGARTEAFF. For the CDR3, the DNA is TGTGCCAGCAGCCGACAGGGGGCGAGGACTGAAGCTTTCTTT. V is TRBV6-5 and J is TRBJ1-1, with TRBD1 matching 10 bases. V shed 6 bases, J shed 5 bases, and the junction held 6 bases outside the gene matches. This CDR3 comprises 14 residues. The germline V gene has CDR1 MNHEY and CDR2 SVGAGI.

CDR3 loop: CASSSMSLARKQYF. The CDR3 nucleotides are TGTGCCAGCAGTTCTATGTCGCTAGCAAGGAAGCAGTACTTC. The V and J genes are TRBV27 and TRBJ2-7, with TRBD2 as a possible D gene (5 bases). V lost 4 bases and J 8 bases, leaving 18 bases between the germline ends. Germline CDR1 MNHEY, CDR2 SMNVEV (reference sequence). The length of the CDR3 is 14 residues.